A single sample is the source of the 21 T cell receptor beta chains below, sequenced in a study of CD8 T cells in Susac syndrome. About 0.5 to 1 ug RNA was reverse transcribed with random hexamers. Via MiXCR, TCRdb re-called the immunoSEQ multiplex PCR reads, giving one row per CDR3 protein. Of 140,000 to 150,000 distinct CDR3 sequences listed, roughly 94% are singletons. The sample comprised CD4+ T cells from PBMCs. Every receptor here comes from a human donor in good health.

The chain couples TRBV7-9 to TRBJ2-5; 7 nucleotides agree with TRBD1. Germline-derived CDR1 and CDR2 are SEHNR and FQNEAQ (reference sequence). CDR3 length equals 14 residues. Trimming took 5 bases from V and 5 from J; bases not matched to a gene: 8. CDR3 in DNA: TGTGCCAGCAGCCTAGTGACAGGGACGGAGACCCAGTACTTC. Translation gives CASSLVTGTETQYF.

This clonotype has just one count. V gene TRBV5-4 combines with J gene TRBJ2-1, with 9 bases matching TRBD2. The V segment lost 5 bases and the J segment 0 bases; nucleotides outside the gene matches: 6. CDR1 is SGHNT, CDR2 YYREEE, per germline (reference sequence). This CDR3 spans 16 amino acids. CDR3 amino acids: CASRSHSGSSYNEQFF. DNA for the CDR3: TGTGCCAGCAGATCTCATAGCGGGAGCTCCTACAATGAGCAGTTCTTC. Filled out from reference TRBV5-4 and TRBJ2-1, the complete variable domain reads ETGVTQSPTHLIKTRGQQVTLRCSSQSGHNTVSWYQQALGQGPQFIFQYYREEENGRGNFPPRFSGLQFPNYSSELNVNALELDDSALYLCASRSHSGSSYNEQFFGPGTRLTVL.

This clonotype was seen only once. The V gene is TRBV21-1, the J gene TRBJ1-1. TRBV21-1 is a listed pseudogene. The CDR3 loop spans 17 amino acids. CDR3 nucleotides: TGTGCCAGCAGCAAAGTGGGATTCTACGGAATGAACACTGAAGCTTTCTTT. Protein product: CASSKVGFYGMNTEAFF.

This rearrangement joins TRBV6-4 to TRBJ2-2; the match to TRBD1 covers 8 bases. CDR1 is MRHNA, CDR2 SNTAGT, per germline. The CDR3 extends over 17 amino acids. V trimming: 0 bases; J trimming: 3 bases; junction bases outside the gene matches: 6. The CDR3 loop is CASSDSMSGGDTGELFF. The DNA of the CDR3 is TGTGCCAGCAGTGACTCGATGTCAGGGGGCGACACCGGGGAGCTGTTTTTT.

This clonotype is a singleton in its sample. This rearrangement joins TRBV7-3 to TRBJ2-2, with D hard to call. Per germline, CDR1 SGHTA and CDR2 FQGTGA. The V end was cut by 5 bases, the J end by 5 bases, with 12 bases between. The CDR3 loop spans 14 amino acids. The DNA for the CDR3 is TGTGCCAGCAGCCCCGTGGGCCAAACCGGGGAGCTGTTTTTT. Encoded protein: CASSPVGQTGELFF.

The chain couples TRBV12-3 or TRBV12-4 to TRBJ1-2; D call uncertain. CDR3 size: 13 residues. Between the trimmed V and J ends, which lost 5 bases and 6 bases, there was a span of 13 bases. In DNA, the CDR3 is TGTGCCAGCAGTCCAGTATCGGGGAATGGCTACACCTTC. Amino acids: CASSPVSGNGYTF.

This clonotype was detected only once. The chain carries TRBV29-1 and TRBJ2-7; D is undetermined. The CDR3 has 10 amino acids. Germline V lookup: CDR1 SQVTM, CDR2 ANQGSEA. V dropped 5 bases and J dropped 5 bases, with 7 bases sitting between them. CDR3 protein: CSVLSNEQYF. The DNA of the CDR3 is TGCAGCGTTCTTAGCAACGAGCAGTACTTC.

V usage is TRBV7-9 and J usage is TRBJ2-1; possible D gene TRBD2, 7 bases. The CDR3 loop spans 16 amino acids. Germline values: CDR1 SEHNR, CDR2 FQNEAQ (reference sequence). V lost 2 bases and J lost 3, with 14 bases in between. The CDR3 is CASSLKGGLFYNEQFF. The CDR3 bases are TGTGCCAGCAGCTTAAAGGGGGGACTATTCTACAATGAGCAGTTCTTC.

CDR3 in amino acids: CAISGQGSRRETQYF. DNA of the CDR3: TGTGCCATCAGTGGACAGGGGTCGCGCAGAGAGACCCAGTACTTC. The chain couples TRBV10-3 to TRBJ2-5; TRBD1 matches at 8 bases. Looked up from germline, CDR1 is ENHRY and CDR2 is SYGVKD. The V segment lost 4 bases and the J segment 4 bases; nucleotides outside the gene matches: 8. This CDR3 contains 15 residues.

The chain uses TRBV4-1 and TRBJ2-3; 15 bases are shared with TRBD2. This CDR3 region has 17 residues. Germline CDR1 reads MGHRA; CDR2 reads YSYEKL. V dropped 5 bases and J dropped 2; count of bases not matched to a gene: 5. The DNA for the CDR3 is TGCGCCAGCAGCTGGGGACTAGCGGGAGGTCTCACAGATACGCAGTATTTT. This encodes CASSWGLAGGLTDTQYF.

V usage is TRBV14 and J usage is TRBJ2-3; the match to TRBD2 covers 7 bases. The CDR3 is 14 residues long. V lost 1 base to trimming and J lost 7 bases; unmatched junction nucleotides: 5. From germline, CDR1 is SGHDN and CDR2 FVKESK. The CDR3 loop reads CASSQVGGPNTQYF. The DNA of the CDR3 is TGTGCCAGCAGCCAAGTGGGAGGGCCGAATACGCAGTATTTT.

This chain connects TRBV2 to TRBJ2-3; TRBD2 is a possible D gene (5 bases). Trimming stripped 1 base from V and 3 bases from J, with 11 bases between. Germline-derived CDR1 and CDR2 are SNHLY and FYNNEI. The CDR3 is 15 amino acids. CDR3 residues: CASSEGSLATDTQYF. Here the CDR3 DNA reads TGTGCCAGCAGTGAAGGTTCGCTAGCTACAGATACGCAGTATTTT.

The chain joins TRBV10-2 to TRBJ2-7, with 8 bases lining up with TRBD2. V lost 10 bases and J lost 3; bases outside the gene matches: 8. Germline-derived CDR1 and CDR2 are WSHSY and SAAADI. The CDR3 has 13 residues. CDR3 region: CATRGGRIYEQYF. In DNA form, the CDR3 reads TGCGCCACGCGGGGCGGGAGGATCTACGAGCAGTACTTC.

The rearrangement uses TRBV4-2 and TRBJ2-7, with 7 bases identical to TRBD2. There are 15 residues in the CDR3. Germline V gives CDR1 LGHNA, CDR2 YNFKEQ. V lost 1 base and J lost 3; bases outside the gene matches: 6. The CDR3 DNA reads TGTGCCAGCAGCCAAGCTGCTAGCGGAGGCTACGAGCAGTACTTC. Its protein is CASSQAASGGYEQYF.

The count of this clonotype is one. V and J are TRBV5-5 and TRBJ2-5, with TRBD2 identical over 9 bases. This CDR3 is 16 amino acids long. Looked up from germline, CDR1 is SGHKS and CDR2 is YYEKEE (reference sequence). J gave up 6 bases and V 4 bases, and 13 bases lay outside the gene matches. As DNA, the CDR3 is TGTGCCAGCAGCCGAGCCGGGACTAGCCACATCCAGACCCAGTACTTC. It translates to CASSRAGTSHIQTQYF.

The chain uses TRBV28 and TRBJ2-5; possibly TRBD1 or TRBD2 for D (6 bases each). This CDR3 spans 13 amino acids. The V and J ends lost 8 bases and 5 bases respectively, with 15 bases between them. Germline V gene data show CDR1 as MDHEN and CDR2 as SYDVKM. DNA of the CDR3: TGTGCCAGCGATACTTGGGGGGCGGAGACCCAGTACTTC. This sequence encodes CASDTWGAETQYF. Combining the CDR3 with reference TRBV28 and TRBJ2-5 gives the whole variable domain DVKVTQSSRYLVKRTGEKVFLECVQDMDHENMFWYRQDPGLGLRLIYFSYDVKMKEKGDIPEGYSVSREKKERFSLILESASTNQTSMYLCASDTWGAETQYFGPGTRLLVL.

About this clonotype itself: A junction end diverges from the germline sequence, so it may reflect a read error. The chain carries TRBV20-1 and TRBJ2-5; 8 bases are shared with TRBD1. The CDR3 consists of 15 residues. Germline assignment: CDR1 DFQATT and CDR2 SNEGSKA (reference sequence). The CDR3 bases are TGCAGTGCTAGAGATACAGGGGGTTCCCAACAGACCCAGTACTTC. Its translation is CSARDTGGSQQTQYF.

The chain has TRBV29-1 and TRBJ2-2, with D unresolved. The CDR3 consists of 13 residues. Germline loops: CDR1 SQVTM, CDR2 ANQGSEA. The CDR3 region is CSPTRWDTGELFF. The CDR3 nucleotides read TGCAGTCCCACCCGTTGGGACACCGGGGAGCTGTTTTTT.

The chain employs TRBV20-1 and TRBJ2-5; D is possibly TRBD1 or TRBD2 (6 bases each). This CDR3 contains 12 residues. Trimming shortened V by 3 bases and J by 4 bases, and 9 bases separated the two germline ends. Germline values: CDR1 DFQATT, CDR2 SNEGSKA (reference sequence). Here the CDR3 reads CSASSGAETQYF. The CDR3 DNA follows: TGCAGTGCTAGTTCGGGGGCAGAGACCCAGTACTTC.

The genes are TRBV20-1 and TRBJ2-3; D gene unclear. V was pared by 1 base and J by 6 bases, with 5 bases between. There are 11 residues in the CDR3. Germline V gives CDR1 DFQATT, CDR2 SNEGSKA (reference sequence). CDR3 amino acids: CSARVKDTQYF. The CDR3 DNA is TGCAGTGCTAGAGTCAAGGATACGCAGTATTTT.

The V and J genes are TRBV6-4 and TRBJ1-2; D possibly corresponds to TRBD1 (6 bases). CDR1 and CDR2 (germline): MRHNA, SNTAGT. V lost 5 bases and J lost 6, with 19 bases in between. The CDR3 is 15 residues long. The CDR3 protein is CASSKEGGGPNGYTF. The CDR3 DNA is TGTGCCAGCAGTAAGGAAGGTGGGGGGCCTAATGGCTACACCTTC.